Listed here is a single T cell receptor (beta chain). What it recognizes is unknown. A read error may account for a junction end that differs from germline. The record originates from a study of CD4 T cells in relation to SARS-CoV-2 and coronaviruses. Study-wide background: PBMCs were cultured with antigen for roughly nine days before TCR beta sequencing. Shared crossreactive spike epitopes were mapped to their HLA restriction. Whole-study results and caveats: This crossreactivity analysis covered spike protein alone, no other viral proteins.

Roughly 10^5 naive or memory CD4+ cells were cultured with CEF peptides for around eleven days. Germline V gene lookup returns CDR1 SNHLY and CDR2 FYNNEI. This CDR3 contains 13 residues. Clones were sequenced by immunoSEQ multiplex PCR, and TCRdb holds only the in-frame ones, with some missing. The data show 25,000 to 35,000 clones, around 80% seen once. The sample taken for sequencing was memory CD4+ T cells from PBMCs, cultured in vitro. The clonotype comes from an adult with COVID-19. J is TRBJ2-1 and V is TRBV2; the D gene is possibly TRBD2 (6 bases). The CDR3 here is CASNEIGGTEQFF. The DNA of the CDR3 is TGTGCCAGCAATGAAATCGGCGGGACTGAGCAGTTCTTC.